The sequence of this TCR beta chain was determined in a study of shared clonotypes between healthy human individuals. Study as a whole: Researchers drew samples from two women and three men aged 18 to 49.

The CD4+ fraction was divided into a CD45RA+ naive subset and a CD45RA-negative memory subset. This CDR3 is built from 14 residues. Germline CDR1 is MGHDK and CDR2 is SYGVNS. V lost 6 bases and J lost 2; bases outside the gene matches: 5. This clone appeared a single time. DNA at about 190 ng, tens of thousands of T cell genomes, went into sorted-subset replicate PCRs. Here immunoSEQ multiplex PCR was the method, and the copy in TCRdb shows in-frame clones only, minus some. The sample comprises more than 1.2 million clones, less than 99% of which are singletons, and over 0.3% rests with the top ten. Material: naive CD4+ T cells sorted from blood. Described subset: CD45RA+ positively selected. The sequence was collected from a man aged 25 to 45 in good health. This sequence joins TRBV25-1 and TRBJ2-7; 9 nucleotides line up with TRBD2. The CDR3 loop reads CASRKGTSPYEQYF. The CDR3 nucleotides are TGTGCCAGCAGGAAGGGGACTAGCCCCTACGAGCAGTACTTC.